The 29 T cell receptor beta chains presented below share a single source sample, sequenced in a study of blood T cell repertoires in COVID-19. Sequenced by immunoSEQ multiplex PCR; TCRdb stores in-frame clones only, minus some. Among approximately 250,000 clones listed, nearly 85% were seen once. Sequencing was performed on peripheral blood. The receptors shown here come from a human donor in a cohort sampled during active COVID-19.

The genes are TRBV28 and TRBJ1-2; 7 bases fit TRBD1. The germline CDR1 and CDR2 sequences are MDHEN and SYDVKM. Trimming cost V 7 bases and J 8 bases; bases outside gene matches: 16. The CDR3 consists of 15 residues. CDR3 protein: CASKIPQGTGEGYTF. The CDR3 nucleotides read TGTGCCAGCAAAATACCACAAGGAACAGGGGAGGGCTACACCTTC.

This clone was observed a handful of times. This chain joins TRBV27 and TRBJ2-7; 9 nucleotides align to TRBD1. The V and J ends lost 5 bases and 0 bases, in that order; junction bases with no gene match: 5. Germline V gene sequence: CDR1 MNHEY, CDR2 SMNVEV (reference sequence). The CDR3 runs to 15 residues. CDR3 in DNA: TGTGCCAGCAGTAGACAGGGGGGATACTCCTACGAGCAGTACTTC. It codes for CASSRQGGYSYEQYF.

V usage is TRBV5-4 and J usage is TRBJ1-3; 9 bases line up with TRBD1. The CDR3 covers 15 residues. Germline V gives CDR1 SGHNT, CDR2 YYREEE (reference sequence). With V trimmed by 0 bases and J by 4 bases, 2 bases remained unmatched. CDR3 bases: TGTGCCAGCAGCTTGGGGACAGGGGACGGAAACACCATATATTTT. It encodes CASSLGTGDGNTIYF.

The chain links TRBV9 to TRBJ1-1; maybe TRBD1 (6 bases). V gave up 0 bases and J gave up 5 bases, with 17 bases separating them. The CDR3 has 16 amino acids. Germline CDR1 SGDLS, CDR2 YYNGEE. The CDR3 region has the DNA TGTGCCAGCAGCGTAGGGGAAGGCAGGGGAGATACTGAAGCTTTCTTT. Protein product: CASSVGEGRGDTEAFF.

This chain uses TRBV6-5 with TRBJ2-3; D gene uncertain. Germline V CDR1 and CDR2: MNHEY, SVGAGI. This CDR3 has 15 amino acids. V dropped 2 bases and J dropped 3 bases, with 12 bases sitting between them. As DNA, the CDR3 is TGTGCCAGCAGTTACGGGCCCTTGTCTACAGATACGCAGTATTTT. Translating gives CASSYGPLSTDTQYF.

V gene TRBV7-9 combines with J gene TRBJ2-6, with D unclear. The V end was cut by 5 bases, the J end by 4 bases, with 3 bases between. CDR1 SEHNR and CDR2 FQNEAQ come from the germline V gene (reference sequence). The CDR3 spans 12 residues. CDR3 region: CASSPGANVLTF. The CDR3, as DNA: TGTGCCAGCAGCCCGGGGGCCAACGTCCTGACTTTC.

The rearrangement joins TRBV29-1 to TRBJ2-2; D is uncertain. The germline V gene has CDR1 SQVTM and CDR2 ANQGSEA. This CDR3 is built from 12 residues. V was shortened by 4 bases and J by 2 bases, with 5 bases between the two germline ends. CDR3 coding DNA: TGCAGCGTTGGTATAAACACCGGGGAGCTGTTTTTT. Its translation is CSVGINTGELFF.

Here the CDR3 reads CASSRVVSDYGYTF. In nucleotides, the CDR3 is TGTGCCAGCAGCCGGGTTGTGTCGGACTATGGCTACACCTTC. The chain is built from TRBV28 and TRBJ1-2; D unresolved. CDR1 and CDR2 from the germline V gene are MDHEN and SYDVKM. The V end was cut by 6 bases, the J end by 3 bases, with 14 bases between. This CDR3 contains 14 residues.

This chain joins TRBV9 and TRBJ2-7, with D possibly being TRBD2 (7 bases). V dropped 4 bases and J dropped 2 bases, with 16 bases sitting between them. The CDR3 length is 15 residues. CDR1 is SGDLS and CDR2 is YYNGEE in the germline V gene. The chain's CDR3 is CASSQSVGGPYEQYF. The CDR3 DNA is TGTGCCAGCAGCCAATCTGTCGGGGGGCCCTACGAGCAGTACTTC.

The CDR3 is CASSYSRGPPYNEQFF. In DNA form, the CDR3 reads TGTGCCAGCAGTTACTCGCGGGGGCCACCCTACAATGAGCAGTTCTTC. The rearrangement links TRBV6-5 to TRBJ2-1, with a weak D call TRBD2 (7 bases). V was clipped by 0 bases and J by 2 bases, with 11 bases between them. Germline CDR1 reads MNHEY; CDR2 reads SVGAGI. This CDR3 has 16 amino acids.

V gene TRBV12-5 combines with J gene TRBJ2-6, with 7 bases matching TRBD1. Germline V gene lookup returns CDR1 LGHNT and CDR2 FRNRAP. V was clipped by 6 bases and J by 0 bases; unmatched bases: 8. The CDR3 spans 17 residues. CDR3 in amino acids: CASGEGAPSSGANVLTF. In nucleotides, the CDR3 is TGTGCTAGTGGCGAGGGGGCCCCAAGCTCTGGGGCCAACGTCCTGACTTTC.

J is TRBJ2-7 and V is TRBV5-1, with D possibly being TRBD1 (6 bases). The CDR3 is 15 amino acids. Germline loops: CDR1 SGHRS, CDR2 YFSETQ. V shed 4 bases and J shed 3 bases, with 17 bases lying between them. This CDR3 is CASSISRRGDYEQYF. In nucleotides, the CDR3 is TGCGCCAGCAGCATTTCGCGCAGGGGCGACTACGAGCAGTACTTC.

The rearrangement links TRBV3-1 (or the pseudogene TRBV3-2) to TRBJ1-2, with no clear D. The V gene's germline CDR1 is LGHDT and CDR2 YNNKEL (reference sequence). Trimming shortened V by 0 bases and J by 4 bases, and 3 bases separated the two germline ends. The CDR3 spans 12 residues. The CDR3 here is CASSQEAYGYTF. The CDR3 DNA follows: TGTGCCAGCAGCCAAGAGGCCTATGGCTACACCTTC.

The chain links TRBV5-1 to TRBJ1-4, with D possibly being TRBD1 (6 bases). Germline V gene data show CDR1 as SGHRS and CDR2 as YFSETQ. The CDR3 spans 17 residues. The V gene lost 4 bases and the J gene lost 8 bases, with 24 bases spanning the gap. As DNA, the CDR3 is TGCGCCAGCAGCCCGAGGTTGGGCAGGGGAGGGCAGGAAAAACTGTTTTTT. It encodes CASSPRLGRGGQEKLFF.

J is TRBJ2-7 and V is TRBV2; D may be TRBD2 (6 bases). Trimming removed 3 bases at V and 0 bases at J, with 18 bases between. CDR1 is SNHLY and CDR2 is FYNNEI in the germline V gene. The CDR3 totals 17 residues. The DNA for the CDR3 is TGTGCCAGCAGTGAGCCCCCGGGGAGGCTTAACTCCTACGAGCAGTACTTC. This codes for CASSEPPGRLNSYEQYF.

This clone was detected a few times. The J gene is TRBJ1-5, the V gene TRBV11-2, with D perhaps matching TRBD1 (6 bases). V gave up 3 bases and J gave up 5 bases, with 8 bases separating them. Germline loops: CDR1 SGHAT, CDR2 FQNNGV. This CDR3 has 13 amino acids. CDR3 amino acids: CASSFGQYQPQHF. The CDR3 DNA is TGTGCCAGCAGCTTCGGACAGTATCAGCCCCAGCATTTT.

This clone has a single count. The V gene is TRBV30, the J gene TRBJ2-7; tentatively, D is TRBD1 (6 bases). The V and J ends lost 3 bases and 3 bases respectively, with 12 bases between them. The CDR3 is made up of 13 amino acids. Germline assignment: CDR1 GTSNPN and CDR2 SVGIG (reference sequence). CDR3 region: CAWSKAQGYEQYF. DNA of the CDR3: TGTGCCTGGAGCAAGGCACAGGGCTACGAGCAGTACTTC.

The chain recombines TRBV6-4 with TRBJ1-6, with D hard to call. V was clipped by 4 bases and J by 7 bases, with 11 bases between them. In germline, CDR1 is MRHNA, CDR2 SNTAGT. There are 14 residues in the CDR3. The CDR3 DNA sequence: TGTGCCAGCAGTGCTGGAGCTGGAAATTCACCCCTCCACTTT. This encodes CASSAGAGNSPLHF.

The chain uses TRBV7-9 and TRBJ2-7; 7 positions agree with TRBD2. Trimming took 5 bases from V and 2 from J; bases not matched to a gene: 12. This CDR3 is 16 amino acids long. From germline, CDR1 is SEHNR and CDR2 FQNEAQ (reference sequence). The CDR3 bases are TGTGCCAGCAGCCCCCGGGGCTCGGGAGGAACCTACGAGCAGTACTTC. The encoded protein is CASSPRGSGGTYEQYF.

The chain links TRBV6-5 to TRBJ2-2, with TRBD1 matching over 7 bases. The CDR3 totals 12 residues. From germline, CDR1 is MNHEY and CDR2 SVGAGI. V was pared by 6 bases and J by 15 bases, with 10 bases of the junction left unmatched. The CDR3 here is CASSPTTGKLFF. The CDR3 DNA sequence: TGTGCCAGCAGCCCCACGACAGGGAAGTTGTTTTTT.

The chain is built from TRBV7-8 and TRBJ1-1; D unclear. The germline V gene encodes CDR1 SGHVS and CDR2 FQNEAQ. This CDR3 spans 13 amino acids. V shed 6 bases and J shed 1 base, with 9 bases lying between them. The CDR3: CASSSHSNTEAFF. DNA of the CDR3: TGTGCCAGCAGTTCCCATTCGAACACTGAAGCTTTCTTT.

The chain carries TRBV7-2 and TRBJ2-2; D is unclear. The CDR3 has 17 residues. The germline V and J ends were trimmed by 0 bases and 6 bases, with 17 bases remaining between them. Germline-derived CDR1 and CDR2 are SGHTA and FQGNSA. This CDR3 is CASSLAPDFGMAGELFF. CDR3 DNA sequence: TGTGCCAGCAGCTTAGCCCCCGACTTCGGTATGGCCGGGGAGCTGTTTTTT.

This clone was counted only a few times. The chain uses TRBV6-2 or TRBV6-3 and TRBJ2-1; 8 bases line up with TRBD2. Germline V gene lookup returns CDR1 MNHEY and CDR2 SVGEGT. V dropped 5 bases and J dropped 6; count of bases not matched to a gene: 0. The CDR3 sequence is 12 residues long. DNA of the CDR3: TGTGCCAGCAGTGGGACTAGCAATGAGCAGTTCTTC. This codes for CASSGTSNEQFF.

The chain recombines TRBV7-9 with TRBJ2-2; 10 bases match TRBD2. Germline V gene lookup returns CDR1 SEHNR and CDR2 FQNEAQ (reference sequence). CDR3 length equals 18 residues. V dropped 1 base and J dropped 11; count of bases not matched to a gene: 16. The DNA for the CDR3 is TGTGCCAGCAGCTTAGGCATACCGGGACTAGCGCCTCGGGGAGAGCTGTTTTTT. It yields the protein CASSLGIPGLAPRGELFF.

This clone has only a few counts. The V call is TRBV4-1, the J call TRBJ1-4; D is perhaps TRBD1 (6 bases). CDR3 length: 16 residues. Germline V gene data show CDR1 as MGHRA and CDR2 as YSYEKL. Trimming stripped 3 bases from V and 1 base from J, with 12 bases between. The CDR3 protein is CASSHPPGQTNEKLFF. CDR3 DNA sequence: TGCGCCAGCAGCCATCCTCCGGGACAAACTAATGAAAAACTGTTTTTT.

V and J are TRBV5-1 and TRBJ2-5; D perhaps matches TRBD1 (6 bases). The CDR3 runs to 14 residues. The germline V gene has CDR1 SGHRS and CDR2 YFSETQ. Trimming stripped 4 bases from V and 2 bases from J, with 12 bases between. The CDR3 sequence: CASSPGTYQETQYF. In nucleotides, the CDR3 is TGCGCCAGCAGCCCCGGGACATATCAAGAGACCCAGTACTTC.

The chain links TRBV5-6 to TRBJ1-5; TRBD1 might be the D (6 bases). The CDR3 extends over 16 amino acids. Between the trimmed V and J ends, which lost 3 bases and 4 bases, there was a span of 17 bases. The germline CDR1 and CDR2 sequences are SGHDT and YYEEEE. CDR3: CASSSDQGRGNQPQHF. The CDR3 DNA follows: TGTGCCAGCAGCTCTGATCAGGGAAGGGGGAATCAGCCCCAGCATTTT.

The rearrangement joins TRBV27 to TRBJ2-1; 8 bases are a match to TRBD1. The V segment lost 7 bases and the J segment 4 bases; nucleotides outside the gene matches: 9. CDR1 is MNHEY, CDR2 SMNVEV, per germline (reference sequence). CDR3 size: 15 residues. The DNA for the CDR3 is TGTGCCAGCACCAGCGACAGGGGCCCTTACAATGAGCAGTTCTTC. It specifies CASTSDRGPYNEQFF.

The J gene is TRBJ1-2, the V gene TRBV30; the D gene is possibly TRBD1 (5 bases). The germline V gene encodes CDR1 GTSNPN and CDR2 SVGIG (reference sequence). V was pared by 1 base and J by 6 bases, with 12 bases between. The CDR3 contains 13 residues. CDR3 sequence reads: CAWSGTPLDGYTF. DNA for the CDR3: TGTGCCTGGAGTGGGACACCCTTGGATGGCTACACCTTC.